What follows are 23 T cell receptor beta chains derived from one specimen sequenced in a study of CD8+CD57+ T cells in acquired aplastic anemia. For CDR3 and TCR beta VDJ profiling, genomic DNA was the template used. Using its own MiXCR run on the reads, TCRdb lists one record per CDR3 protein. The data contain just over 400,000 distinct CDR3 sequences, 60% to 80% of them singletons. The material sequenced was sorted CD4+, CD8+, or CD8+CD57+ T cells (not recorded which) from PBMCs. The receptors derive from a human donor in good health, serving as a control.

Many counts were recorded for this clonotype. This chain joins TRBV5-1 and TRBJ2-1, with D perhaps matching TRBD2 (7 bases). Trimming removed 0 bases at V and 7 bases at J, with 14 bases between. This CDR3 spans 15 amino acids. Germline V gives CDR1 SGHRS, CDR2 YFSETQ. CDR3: CASSLVAGAGNEQFF. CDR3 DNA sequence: TGCGCCAGCAGCTTGGTCGCGGGGGCGGGGAATGAGCAGTTCTTC.

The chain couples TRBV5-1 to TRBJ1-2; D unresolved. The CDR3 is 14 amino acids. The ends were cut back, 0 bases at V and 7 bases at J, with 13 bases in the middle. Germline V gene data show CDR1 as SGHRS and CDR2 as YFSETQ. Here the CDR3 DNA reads TGCGCCAGCAGCTTGGTACAGAGGAACACTGGCTACACCTTC. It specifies CASSLVQRNTGYTF.

The CDR3 nucleotides read TGTGCCAGCAGCTTACCAGTGCGGCGGGGGGCTACCAAAAACATTCAGTACTTC. Translation gives CASSLPVRRGATKNIQYF. The V gene is TRBV5-8, the J gene TRBJ2-4; TRBD2 aligns across 8 bases. Germline values: CDR1 SGHTS, CDR2 YDEGEE. The CDR3 extends over 18 amino acids. J was trimmed by 2 bases and V by 2 bases; bases with no gene match: 12.

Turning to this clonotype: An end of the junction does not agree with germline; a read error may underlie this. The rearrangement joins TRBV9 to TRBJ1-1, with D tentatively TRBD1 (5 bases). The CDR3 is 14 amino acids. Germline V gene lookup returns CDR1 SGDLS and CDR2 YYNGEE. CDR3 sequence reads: CASSPSWGNTEAFF. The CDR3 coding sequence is TGTGCCAGCAGCCCCAGTTGGGGGAACACTGAGGCTTTCTTT.

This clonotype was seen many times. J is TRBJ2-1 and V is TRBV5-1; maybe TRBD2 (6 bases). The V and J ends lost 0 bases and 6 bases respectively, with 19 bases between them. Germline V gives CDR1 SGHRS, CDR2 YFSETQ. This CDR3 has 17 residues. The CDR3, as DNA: TGCGCCAGCAGCTTGGGTCCCACTAGCCGGGGTATCAATGAGCAGTTCTTC. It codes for CASSLGPTSRGINEQFF.

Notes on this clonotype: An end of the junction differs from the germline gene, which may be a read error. CDR3 DNA: TGTGCCAGCAGCCCCCTAGGGCGCAGCTTTAAGGAAATACTGTTTTTT. Translated: CASSPLGRSFKEILFF. This chain connects TRBV7-9 to TRBJ1-4; no clear D gene. The CDR3 runs 16 residues. The germline V gene encodes CDR1 SEHNR and CDR2 FQNEAQ (reference sequence).

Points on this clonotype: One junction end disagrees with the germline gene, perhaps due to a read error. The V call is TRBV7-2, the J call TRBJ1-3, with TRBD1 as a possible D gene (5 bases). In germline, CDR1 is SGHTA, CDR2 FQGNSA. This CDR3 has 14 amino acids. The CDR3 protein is CASSLLGGGDPIYF. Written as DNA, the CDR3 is TGCGCCAGCAGCTTGTTGGGCGGAGGGGACCCCATATATTTT.

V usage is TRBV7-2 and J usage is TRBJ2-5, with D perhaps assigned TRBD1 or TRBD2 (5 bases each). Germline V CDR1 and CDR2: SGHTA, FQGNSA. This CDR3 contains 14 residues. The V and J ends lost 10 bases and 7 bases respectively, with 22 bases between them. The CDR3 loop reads CATARDGCGATQYF. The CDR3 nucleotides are TGTGCCACCGCCCGGGATGGGTGTGGGGCGACCCAGTACTTC. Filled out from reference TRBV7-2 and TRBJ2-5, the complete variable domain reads GAGVSQSPSNKVTEKGKDVELRCDPISGHTALYWYRQSLGQGLEFLIYFQGNSAPDKSGLPSDRFSAERTGGSVSTLTIQRTQQEDSAVYLCATARDGCGATQYFGPGTRLLVL.

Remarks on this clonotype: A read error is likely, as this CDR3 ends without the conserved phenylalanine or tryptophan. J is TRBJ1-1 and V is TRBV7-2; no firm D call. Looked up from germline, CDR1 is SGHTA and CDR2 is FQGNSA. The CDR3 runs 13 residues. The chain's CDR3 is CASIRRANTVAFY. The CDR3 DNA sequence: TGTGCCAGTATACGAAGGGCGAACACTGTAGCTTTCTAT.

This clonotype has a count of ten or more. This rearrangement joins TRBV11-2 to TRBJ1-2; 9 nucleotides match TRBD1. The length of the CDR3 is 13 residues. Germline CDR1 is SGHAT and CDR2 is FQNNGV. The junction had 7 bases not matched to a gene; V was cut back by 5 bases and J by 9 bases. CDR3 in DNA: TGTGCCAGCAGCACCCGGGACAGGGCTAGCTACACCTTC. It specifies CASSTRDRASYTF.

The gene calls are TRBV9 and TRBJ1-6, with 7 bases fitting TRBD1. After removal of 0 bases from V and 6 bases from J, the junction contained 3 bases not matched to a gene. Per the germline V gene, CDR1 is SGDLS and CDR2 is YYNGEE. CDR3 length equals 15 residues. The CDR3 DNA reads TGTGCCAGCAGCGTAGAGGGGGCCGGTAATTCACCCCTCCACTTT. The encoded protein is CASSVEGAGNSPLHF.

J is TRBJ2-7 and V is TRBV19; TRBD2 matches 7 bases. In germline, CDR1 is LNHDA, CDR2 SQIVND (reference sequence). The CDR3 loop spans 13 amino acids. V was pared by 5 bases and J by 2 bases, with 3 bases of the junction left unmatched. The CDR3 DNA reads TGTGCCAGTAGTTGGGGGGGGGCCTACGAGCAGTACTTC. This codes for CASSWGGAYEQYF.

CDR3 nucleotide sequence: TGTGCCAGCAGTAAGGACAGGTTAGCCTCTGGAAACACCATATATTTT. As protein: CASSKDRLASGNTIYF. This chain uses TRBV12-3 or TRBV12-4 with TRBJ1-3; 7 bases are shared with TRBD1. CDR3 length: 16 amino acids. V dropped 5 bases and J dropped 0; count of bases not matched to a gene: 7.

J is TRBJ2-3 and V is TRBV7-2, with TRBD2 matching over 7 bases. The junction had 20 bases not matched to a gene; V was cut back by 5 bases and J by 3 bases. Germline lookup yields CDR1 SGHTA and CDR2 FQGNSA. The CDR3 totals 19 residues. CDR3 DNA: TGTGCCAGCAGCAGGCGGGCCGGCACTTATAGCGGGCATACAGATACGCAGTATTTT. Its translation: CASSRRAGTYSGHTDTQYF. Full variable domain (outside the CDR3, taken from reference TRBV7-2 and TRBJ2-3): GAGVSQSPSNKVTEKGKDVELRCDPISGHTALYWYRQSLGQGLEFLIYFQGNSAPDKSGLPSDRFSAERTGGSVSTLTIQRTQQEDSAVYLCASSRRAGTYSGHTDTQYFGPGTRLTVL.

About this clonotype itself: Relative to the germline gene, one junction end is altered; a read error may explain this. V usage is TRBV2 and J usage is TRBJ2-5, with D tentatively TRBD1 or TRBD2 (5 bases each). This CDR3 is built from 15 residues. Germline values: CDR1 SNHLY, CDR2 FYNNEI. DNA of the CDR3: TGTGCCAGCAGTGATCAGGGAGAGGGGAACACTGAAGCGTACTTT. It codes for CASSDQGEGNTEAYF.

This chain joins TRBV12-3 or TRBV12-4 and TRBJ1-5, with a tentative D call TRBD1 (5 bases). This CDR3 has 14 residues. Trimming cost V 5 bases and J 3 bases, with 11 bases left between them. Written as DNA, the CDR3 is TGTGCCAGCAGTCCTCAGGGAGTCAATCAGCCCCAGCATTTT. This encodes CASSPQGVNQPQHF.

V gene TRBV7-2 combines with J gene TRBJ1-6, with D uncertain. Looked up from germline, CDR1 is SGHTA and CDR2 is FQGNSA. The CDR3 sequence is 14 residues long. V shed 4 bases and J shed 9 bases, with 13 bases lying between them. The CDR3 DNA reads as TGTGCCAGCAGCTCCAGGACCGGGTCTTCACCCCTCCACTTT. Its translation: CASSSRTGSSPLHF.

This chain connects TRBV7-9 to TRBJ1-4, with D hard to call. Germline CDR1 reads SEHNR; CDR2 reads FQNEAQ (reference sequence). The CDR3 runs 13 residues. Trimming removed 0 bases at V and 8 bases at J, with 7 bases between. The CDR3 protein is CASSLAKREKLFF. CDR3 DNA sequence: TGTGCCAGCAGCTTAGCGAAAAGAGAAAAACTGTTTTTT.

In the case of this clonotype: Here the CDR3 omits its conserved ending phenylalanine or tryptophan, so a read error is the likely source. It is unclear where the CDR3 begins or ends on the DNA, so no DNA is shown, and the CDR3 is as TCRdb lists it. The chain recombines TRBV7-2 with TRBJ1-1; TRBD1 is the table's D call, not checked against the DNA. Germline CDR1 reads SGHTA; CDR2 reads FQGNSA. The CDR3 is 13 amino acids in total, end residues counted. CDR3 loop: CASSSSRLAGANV.

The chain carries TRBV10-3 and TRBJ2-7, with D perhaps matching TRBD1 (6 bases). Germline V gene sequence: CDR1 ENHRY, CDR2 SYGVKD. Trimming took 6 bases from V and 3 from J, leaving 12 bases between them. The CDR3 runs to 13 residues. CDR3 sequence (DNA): TGTGCCATCAGCCCGGGACACAACTACGAGCAGTACTTC. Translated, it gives CAISPGHNYEQYF.

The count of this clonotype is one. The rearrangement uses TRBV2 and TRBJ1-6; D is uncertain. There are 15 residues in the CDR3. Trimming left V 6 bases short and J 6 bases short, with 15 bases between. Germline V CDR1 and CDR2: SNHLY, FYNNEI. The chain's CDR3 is CASSRARWGNSPLHF. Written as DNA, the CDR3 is TGTGCCAGCAGCCGAGCGCGTTGGGGTAATTCACCCCTCCACTTT.

The CDR3 DNA reads TGTGCCAGCAGTTTAGCGGGGGGAGCTTTCTTT. Translated: CASSLAGGAFF. J is TRBJ1-1 and V is TRBV2, with TRBD1 as a possible D gene (5 bases). Trimming took off 5 bases at V and 10 bases at J, with 11 bases between the two ends. The germline V gene has CDR1 SNHLY and CDR2 FYNNEI. This CDR3 region has 11 residues.

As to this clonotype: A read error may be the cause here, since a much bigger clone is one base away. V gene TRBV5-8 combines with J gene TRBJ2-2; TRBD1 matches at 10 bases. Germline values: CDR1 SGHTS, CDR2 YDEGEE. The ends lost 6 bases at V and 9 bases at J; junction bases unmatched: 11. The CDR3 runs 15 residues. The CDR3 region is CASNSGTGVHRELFF. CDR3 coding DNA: TGTGCCAGCAATTCCGGGACAGGGGTTCACCGGGAGCTGTTTTTT.